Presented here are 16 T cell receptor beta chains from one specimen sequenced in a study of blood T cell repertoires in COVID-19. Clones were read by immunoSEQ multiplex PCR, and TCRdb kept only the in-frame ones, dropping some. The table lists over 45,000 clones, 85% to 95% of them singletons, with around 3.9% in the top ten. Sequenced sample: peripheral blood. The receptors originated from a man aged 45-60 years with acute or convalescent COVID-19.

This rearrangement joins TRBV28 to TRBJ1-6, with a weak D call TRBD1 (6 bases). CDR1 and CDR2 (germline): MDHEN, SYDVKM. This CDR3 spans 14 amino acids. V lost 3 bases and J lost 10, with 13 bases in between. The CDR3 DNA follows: TGTGCCAGCAGTTTTGACGGAAGGGGGTCACCCCTCCACTTT. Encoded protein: CASSFDGRGSPLHF.

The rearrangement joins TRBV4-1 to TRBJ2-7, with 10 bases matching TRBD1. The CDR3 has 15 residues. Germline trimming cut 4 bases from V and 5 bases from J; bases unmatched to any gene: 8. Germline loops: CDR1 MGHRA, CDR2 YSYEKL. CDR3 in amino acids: CASSLRDRGNNEQYF. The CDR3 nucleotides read TGCGCCAGCAGCCTCCGGGACAGGGGTAACAACGAGCAGTACTTC.

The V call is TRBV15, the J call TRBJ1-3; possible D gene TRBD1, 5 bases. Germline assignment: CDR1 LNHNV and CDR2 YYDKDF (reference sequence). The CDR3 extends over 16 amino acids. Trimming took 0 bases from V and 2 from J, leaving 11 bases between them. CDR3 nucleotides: TGTGCCACCAGCAGAGATCCCAGGGTGACTGGAAACACCATATATTTT. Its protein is CATSRDPRVTGNTIYF.

The CDR3 sequence is CASSANRRPSTEAFF. CDR3 nucleotides: TGCGCCAGCAGCGCAAACAGGAGACCAAGCACTGAAGCTTTCTTT. The gene calls are TRBV10-1 and TRBJ1-1; tentatively, D is TRBD1 (5 bases). The length of the CDR3 is 15 residues. Germline lookup yields CDR1 WNHNN and CDR2 SYGVQD (reference sequence). With 6 bases removed from V and 4 bases from J, the gap between germline ends came to 18 bases.

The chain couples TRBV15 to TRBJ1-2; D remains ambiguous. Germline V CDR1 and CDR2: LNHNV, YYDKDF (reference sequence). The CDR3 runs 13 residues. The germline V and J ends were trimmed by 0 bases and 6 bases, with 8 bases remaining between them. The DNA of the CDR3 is TGTGCCACCAGCAGAGAAGCGAAGGATGGCTACACCTTC. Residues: CATSREAKDGYTF.

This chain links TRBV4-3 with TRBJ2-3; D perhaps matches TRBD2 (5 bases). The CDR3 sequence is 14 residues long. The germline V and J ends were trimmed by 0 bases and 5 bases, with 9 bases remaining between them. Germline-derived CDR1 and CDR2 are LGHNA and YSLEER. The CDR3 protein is CASSQEPSLDTQYF. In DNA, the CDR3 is TGCGCCAGCAGCCAAGAGCCTAGCTTAGATACGCAGTATTTT.

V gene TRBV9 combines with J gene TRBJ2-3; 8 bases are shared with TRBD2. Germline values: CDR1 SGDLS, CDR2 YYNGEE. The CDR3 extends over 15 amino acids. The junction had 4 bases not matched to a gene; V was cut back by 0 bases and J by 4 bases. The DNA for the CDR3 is TGTGCCAGCAGCGTAGCGGGAGGGCCGTCAGATACGCAGTATTTT. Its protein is CASSVAGGPSDTQYF.

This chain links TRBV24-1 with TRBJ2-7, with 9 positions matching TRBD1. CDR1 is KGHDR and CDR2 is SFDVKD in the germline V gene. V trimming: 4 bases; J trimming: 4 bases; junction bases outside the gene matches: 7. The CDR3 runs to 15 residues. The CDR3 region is CATSDSGQGLYEQYF. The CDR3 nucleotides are TGTGCCACCAGTGACTCGGGACAGGGTTTGTACGAGCAGTACTTC.

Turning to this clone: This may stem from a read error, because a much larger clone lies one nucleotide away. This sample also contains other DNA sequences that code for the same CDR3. The CDR3 DNA reads as TGTGCCAGTAGTATAGGTGCGGGACTCACAGATACGCAGTATTTT. Its translation: CASSIGAGLTDTQYF. The V call is TRBV19, the J call TRBJ2-3, with a tentative D call TRBD2 (6 bases). In germline, CDR1 is LNHDA, CDR2 SQIVND (reference sequence). V was shortened by 1 base and J by 2 bases, with 10 bases between the two germline ends. The CDR3 contains 15 residues.

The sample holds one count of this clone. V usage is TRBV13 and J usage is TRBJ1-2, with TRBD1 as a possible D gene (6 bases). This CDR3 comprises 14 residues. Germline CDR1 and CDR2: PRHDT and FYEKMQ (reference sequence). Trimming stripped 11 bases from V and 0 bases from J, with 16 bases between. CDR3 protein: CAGNRRGSNYGYTF. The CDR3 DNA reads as TGTGCCGGCAATCGCAGGGGCTCTAACTATGGCTACACCTTC.

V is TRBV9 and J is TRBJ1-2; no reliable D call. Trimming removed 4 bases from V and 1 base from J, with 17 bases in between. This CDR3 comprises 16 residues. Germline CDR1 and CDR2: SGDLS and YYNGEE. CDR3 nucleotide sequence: TGTGCCAGCAGCCCGATAGCCGGAGGGTTTAACTATGGCTACACCTTC. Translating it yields CASSPIAGGFNYGYTF. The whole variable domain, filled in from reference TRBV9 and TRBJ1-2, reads DSGVTQTPKHLITATGQRVTLRCSPRSGDLSVYWYQQSLDQGLQFLIQYYNGEERAKGNILERFSAQQFPDLHSELNLSSLELGDSALYFCASSPIAGGFNYGYTFGSGTRLTVV.

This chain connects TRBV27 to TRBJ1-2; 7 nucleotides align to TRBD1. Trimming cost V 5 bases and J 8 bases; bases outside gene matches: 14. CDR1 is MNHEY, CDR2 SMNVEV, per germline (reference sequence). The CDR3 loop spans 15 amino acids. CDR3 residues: CASSHRTTGSGGYTF. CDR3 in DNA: TGTGCCAGCAGTCACCGTACGACAGGGTCAGGCGGCTACACCTTC.

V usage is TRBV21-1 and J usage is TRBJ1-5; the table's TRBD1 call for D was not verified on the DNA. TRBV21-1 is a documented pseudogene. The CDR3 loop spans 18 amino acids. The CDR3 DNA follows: TGTGCCAGCAGCAACCCGGGGCCCGAAACAGGGCACAATCAGCCCCAGCATTTT. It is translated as CASSNPGPETGHNQPQHF.

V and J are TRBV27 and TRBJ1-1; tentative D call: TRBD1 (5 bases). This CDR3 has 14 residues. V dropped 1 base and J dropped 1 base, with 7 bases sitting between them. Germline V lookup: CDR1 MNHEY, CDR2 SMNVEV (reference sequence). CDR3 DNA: TGTGCCAGCAGTTTATGGGGGGGGAACACTGAAGCTTTCTTT. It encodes CASSLWGGNTEAFF.

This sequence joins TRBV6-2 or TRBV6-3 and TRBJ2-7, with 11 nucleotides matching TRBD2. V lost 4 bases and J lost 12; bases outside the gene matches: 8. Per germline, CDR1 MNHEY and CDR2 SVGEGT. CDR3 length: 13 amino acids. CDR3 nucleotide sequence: TGTGCCAGCAGTTCCTCGGTAGCGGGAGGGCGGTACTTC. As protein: CASSSSVAGGRYF.

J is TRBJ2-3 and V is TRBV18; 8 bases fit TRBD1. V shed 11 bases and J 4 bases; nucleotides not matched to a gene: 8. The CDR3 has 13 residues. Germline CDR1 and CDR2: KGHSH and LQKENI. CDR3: CACRGLGADTQYF. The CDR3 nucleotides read TGTGCCTGCAGGGGGCTGGGAGCAGATACGCAGTATTTT.